The text below deals with one T cell receptor (beta chain). The sample comes from a study of blood T cell repertoires in COVID-19. Study-wide context: Spain, Italy and the United States supplied samples that represented acute and convalescent COVID-19. The analysed material was cDNA or gDNA that came from T cells, B-cell-depleted T cells, or PBMCs.

As handled by the study authors: Estimation of nucleated cell counts relied on the amplification of reference gene primers. TCRdb's table, derived via immunoSEQ multiplex PCR, lists solely in-frame clones and lacks some. That table furnishes V, J and clone size, whereas the DNA furnished D and trimming. This table holds 15,000 to 20,000 clones, 85% to 90% found once. The V gene lost 6 bases and the J gene lost 6 bases, with 8 bases spanning the gap. Germline V gives CDR1 SGHTA, CDR2 FQGTGA. The CDR3 spans 12 residues. The material sequenced was peripheral blood. The genes are TRBV7-3 and TRBJ2-2; D might be TRBD2 (5 bases). The sequence was collected from a human donor with active COVID-19. The donor label of this sample is uncertain. The CDR3, as DNA: TGTGCCAGCAGGGAAGCGGCCGGGGAGCTGTTTTTT. Encoded protein: CASREAAGELFF.